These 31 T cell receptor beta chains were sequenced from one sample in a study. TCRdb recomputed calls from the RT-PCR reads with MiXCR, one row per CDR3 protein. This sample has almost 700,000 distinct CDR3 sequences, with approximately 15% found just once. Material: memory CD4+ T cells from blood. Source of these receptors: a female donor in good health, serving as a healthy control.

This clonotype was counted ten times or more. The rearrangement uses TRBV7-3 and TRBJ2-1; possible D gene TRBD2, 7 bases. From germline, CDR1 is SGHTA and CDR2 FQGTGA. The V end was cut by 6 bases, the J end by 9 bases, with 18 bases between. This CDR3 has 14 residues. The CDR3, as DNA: TGTGCCAGCAGTCCCGGCGGGGGCGTGATTGAGCAGTTCTTC. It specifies CASSPGGGVIEQFF.

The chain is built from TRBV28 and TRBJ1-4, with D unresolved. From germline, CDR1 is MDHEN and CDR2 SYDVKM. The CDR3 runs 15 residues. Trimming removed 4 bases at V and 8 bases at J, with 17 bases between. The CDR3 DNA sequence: TGTGCCAGCAGTTCCTTGTCGAGCTCCGGGGAAAAACTGTTTTTT. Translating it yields CASSSLSSSGEKLFF.

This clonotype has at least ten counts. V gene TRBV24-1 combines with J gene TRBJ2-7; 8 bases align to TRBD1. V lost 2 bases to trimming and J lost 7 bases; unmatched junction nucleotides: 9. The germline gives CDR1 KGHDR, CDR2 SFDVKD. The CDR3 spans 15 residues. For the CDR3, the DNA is TGTGCCACCAGTGATTCGACAGGGGTTGGGGAGGAGCAGTACTTC. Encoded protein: CATSDSTGVGEEQYF.

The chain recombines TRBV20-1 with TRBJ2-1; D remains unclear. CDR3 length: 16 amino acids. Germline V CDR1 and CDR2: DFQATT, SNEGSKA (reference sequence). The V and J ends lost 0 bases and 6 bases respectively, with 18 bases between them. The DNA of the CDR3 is TGCAGTGCTAGAGATCAAGGGCCGCGGCGCCTCAATGAGCAGTTCTTC. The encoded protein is CSARDQGPRRLNEQFF.

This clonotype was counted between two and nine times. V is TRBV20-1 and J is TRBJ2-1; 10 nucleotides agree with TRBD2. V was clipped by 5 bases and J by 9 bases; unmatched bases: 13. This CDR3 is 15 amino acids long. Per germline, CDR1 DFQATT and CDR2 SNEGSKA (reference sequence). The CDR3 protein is CSAGGTSGTISEQFF. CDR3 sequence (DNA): TGCAGTGCTGGGGGAACTAGCGGGACTATTAGTGAGCAGTTCTTC.

CDR3 sequence reads: CASSIFGSGSVETQYF. Here the CDR3 DNA reads TGTGCCAGTAGTATATTCGGTAGCGGGAGCGTTGAGACCCAGTACTTC. The chain employs TRBV19 and TRBJ2-5, with 9 positions matching TRBD2. V lost 2 bases, J lost 5 bases, and 9 bases stayed unmatched. Germline-derived CDR1 and CDR2 are LNHDA and SQIVND (reference sequence). CDR3 length equals 16 residues.

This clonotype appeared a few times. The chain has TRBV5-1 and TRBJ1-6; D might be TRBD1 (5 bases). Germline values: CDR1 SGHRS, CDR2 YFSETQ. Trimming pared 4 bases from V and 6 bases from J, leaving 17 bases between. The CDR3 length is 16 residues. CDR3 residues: CASSQGQGQPNSPLHF. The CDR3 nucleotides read TGCGCCAGCAGCCAAGGACAAGGGCAGCCTAATTCACCCCTCCACTTT.

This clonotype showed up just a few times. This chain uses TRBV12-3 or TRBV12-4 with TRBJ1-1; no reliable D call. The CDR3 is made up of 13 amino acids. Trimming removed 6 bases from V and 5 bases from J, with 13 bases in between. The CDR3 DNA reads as TGTGCCAGCAGGCTGAGAGGGTATACTGAAGCTTTCTTT. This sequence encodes CASRLRGYTEAFF.

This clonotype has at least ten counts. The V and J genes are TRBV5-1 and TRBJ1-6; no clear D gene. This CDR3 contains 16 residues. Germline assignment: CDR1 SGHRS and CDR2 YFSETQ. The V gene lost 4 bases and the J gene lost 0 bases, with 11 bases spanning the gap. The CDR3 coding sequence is TGCGCCAGCAGCATGACCGGTAGCTCCTATAATTCACCCCTCCACTTT. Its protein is CASSMTGSSYNSPLHF.

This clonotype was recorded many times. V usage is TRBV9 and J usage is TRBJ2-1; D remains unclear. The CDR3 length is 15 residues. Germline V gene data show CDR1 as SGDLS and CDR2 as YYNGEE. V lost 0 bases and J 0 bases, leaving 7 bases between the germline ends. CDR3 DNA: TGTGCCAGCAGCGTAGCGGCACCCTCCTACAATGAGCAGTTCTTC. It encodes CASSVAAPSYNEQFF.

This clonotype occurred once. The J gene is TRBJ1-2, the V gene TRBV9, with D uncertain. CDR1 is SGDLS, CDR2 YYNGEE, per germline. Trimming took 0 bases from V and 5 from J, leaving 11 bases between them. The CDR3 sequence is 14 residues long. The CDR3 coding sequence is TGTGCCAGCAGCGTAGGGCAGGATCAGTATGGCTACACCTTC. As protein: CASSVGQDQYGYTF.

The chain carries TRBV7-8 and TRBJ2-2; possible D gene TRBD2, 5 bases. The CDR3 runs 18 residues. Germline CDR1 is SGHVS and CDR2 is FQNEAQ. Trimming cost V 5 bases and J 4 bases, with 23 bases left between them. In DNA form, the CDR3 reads TGTGCCAGCAGCCCTCACACTGGGAGCTGGTCTTTCACCGGGGAGCTGTTTTTT. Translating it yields CASSPHTGSWSFTGELFF.

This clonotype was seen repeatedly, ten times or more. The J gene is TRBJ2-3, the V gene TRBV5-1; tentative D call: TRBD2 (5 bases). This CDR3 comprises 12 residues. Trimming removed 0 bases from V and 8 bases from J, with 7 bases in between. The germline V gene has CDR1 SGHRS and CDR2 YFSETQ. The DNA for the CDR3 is TGCGCCAGCAGCTTGGAAGGGAGTACGCAGTATTTT. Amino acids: CASSLEGSTQYF.

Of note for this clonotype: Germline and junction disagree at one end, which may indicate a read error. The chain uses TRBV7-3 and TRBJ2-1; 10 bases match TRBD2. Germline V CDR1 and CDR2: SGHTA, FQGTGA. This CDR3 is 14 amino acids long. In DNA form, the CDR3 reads TGTGCCAGCAGCTTGGGAGCGGGAGGGCACAATGAGCAGTTC. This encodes CASSLGAGGHNEQF.

The CDR3 coding sequence is TGCAGTGCTTCTCAAAACCGACGTCCAGATCAGCCCCAGCATTTT. This gives the protein CSASQNRRPDQPQHF. This rearrangement joins TRBV20-1 to TRBJ1-5; D is undetermined. Per the germline V gene, CDR1 is DFQATT and CDR2 is SNEGSKA (reference sequence). The V gene lost 5 bases and the J gene lost 5 bases, with 19 bases spanning the gap. The CDR3 has 15 amino acids.

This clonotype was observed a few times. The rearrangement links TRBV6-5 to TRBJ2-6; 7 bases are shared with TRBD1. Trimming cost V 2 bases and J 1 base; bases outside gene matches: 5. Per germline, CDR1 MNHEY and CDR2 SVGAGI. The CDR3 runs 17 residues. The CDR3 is CASSYADRVSGANVLTF. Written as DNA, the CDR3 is TGTGCCAGCAGTTACGCCGACAGGGTTTCTGGGGCCAACGTCCTGACTTTC.

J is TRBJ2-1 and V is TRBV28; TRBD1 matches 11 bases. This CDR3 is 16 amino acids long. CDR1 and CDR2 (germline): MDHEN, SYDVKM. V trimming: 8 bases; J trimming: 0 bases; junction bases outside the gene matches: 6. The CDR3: CASGQGASNSYNEQFF. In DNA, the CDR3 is TGTGCCAGCGGACAGGGGGCGTCTAACTCCTACAATGAGCAGTTCTTC. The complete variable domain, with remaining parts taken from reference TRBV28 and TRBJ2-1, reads DVKVTQSSRYLVKRTGEKVFLECVQDMDHENMFWYRQDPGLGLRLIYFSYDVKMKEKGDIPEGYSVSREKKERFSLILESASTNQTSMYLCASGQGASNSYNEQFFGPGTRLTVL.

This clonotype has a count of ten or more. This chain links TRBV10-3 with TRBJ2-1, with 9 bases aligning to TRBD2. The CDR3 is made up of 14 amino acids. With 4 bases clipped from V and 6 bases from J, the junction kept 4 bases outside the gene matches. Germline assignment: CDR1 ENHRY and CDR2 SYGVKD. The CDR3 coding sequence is TGTGCCATCAGTGTAGCGGGAGCTCTCAATGAGCAGTTCTTC. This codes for CAISVAGALNEQFF.

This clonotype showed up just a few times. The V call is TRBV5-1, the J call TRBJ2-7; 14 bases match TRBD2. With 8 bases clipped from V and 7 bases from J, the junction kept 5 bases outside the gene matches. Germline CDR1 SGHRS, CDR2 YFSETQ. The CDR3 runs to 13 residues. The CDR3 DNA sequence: TGCGCCAGTTCGGGACTAGCGGGAGCGGAGCAGTACTTC. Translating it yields CASSGLAGAEQYF.

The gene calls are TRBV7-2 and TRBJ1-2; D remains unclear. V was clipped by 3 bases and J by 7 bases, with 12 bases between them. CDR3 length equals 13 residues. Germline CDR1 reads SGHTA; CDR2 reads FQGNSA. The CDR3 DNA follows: TGTGCCAGCAGCTTTAGTTTGCAGCTTGGCTACACCTTC. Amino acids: CASSFSLQLGYTF.

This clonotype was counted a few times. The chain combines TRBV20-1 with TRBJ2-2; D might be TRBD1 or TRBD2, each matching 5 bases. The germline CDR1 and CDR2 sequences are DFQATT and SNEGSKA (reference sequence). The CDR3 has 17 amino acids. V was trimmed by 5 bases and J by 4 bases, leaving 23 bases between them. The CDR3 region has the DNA TGCAGTGCTGGACGCCCCTATAAGGGGCTAGCCACCGGGGAGCTGTTTTTT. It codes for CSAGRPYKGLATGELFF.

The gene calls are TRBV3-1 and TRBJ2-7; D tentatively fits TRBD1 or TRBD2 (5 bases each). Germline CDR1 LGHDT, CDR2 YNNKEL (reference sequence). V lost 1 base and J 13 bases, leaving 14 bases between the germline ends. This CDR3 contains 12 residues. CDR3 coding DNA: TGTGCCAGCAGCCAAGCGACCGGGACGGCCTACTTC. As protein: CASSQATGTAYF.

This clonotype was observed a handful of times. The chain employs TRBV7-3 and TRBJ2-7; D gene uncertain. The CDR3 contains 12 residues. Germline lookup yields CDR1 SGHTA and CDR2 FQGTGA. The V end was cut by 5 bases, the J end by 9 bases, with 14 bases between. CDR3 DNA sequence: TGTGCCAGCAGCGAGGACGGCCTCGTGCAGTACTTC. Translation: CASSEDGLVQYF. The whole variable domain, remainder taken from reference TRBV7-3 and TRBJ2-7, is GAGVSQTPSNKVTEKGKYVELRCDPISGHTALYWYRQSLGQGPEFLIYFQGTGAADDSGLPNDRFFAVRPEGSVSTLKIQRTERGDSAVYLCASSEDGLVQYFGPGTRLTVT.

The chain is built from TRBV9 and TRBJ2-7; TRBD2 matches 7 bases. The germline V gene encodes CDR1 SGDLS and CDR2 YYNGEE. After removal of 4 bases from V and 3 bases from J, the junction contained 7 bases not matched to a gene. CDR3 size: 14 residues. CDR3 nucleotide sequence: TGTGCCAGCAGCCCCTCGGCGGGAGTCTACGAGCAGTACTTC. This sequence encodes CASSPSAGVYEQYF.

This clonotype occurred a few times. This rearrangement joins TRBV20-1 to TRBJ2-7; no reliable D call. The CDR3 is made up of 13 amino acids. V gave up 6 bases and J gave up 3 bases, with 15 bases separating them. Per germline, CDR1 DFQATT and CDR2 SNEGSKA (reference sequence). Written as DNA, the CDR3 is TGCAGTGCGAATTCCCCTACCGACTACGAGCAGTACTTC. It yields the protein CSANSPTDYEQYF.

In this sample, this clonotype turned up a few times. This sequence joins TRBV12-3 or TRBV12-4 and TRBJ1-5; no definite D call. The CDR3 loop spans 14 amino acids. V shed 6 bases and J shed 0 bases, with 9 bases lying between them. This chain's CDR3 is CASRGMDSNQPQHF. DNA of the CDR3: TGTGCCAGCAGGGGCATGGATAGCAATCAGCCCCAGCATTTT.

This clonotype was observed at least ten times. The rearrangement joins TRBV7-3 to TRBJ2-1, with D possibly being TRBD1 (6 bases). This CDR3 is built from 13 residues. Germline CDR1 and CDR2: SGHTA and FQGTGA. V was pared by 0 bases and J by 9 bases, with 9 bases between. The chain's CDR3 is CASSLTGRGEQFF. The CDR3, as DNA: TGTGCCAGCAGCTTAACTGGCAGGGGTGAGCAGTTCTTC.

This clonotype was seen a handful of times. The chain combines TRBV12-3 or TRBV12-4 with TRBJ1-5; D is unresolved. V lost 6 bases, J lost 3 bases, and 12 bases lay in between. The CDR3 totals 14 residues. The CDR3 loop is CASRPRGDNQPQHF. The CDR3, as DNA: TGTGCCAGCAGACCCCGGGGTGACAATCAGCCCCAGCATTTT.

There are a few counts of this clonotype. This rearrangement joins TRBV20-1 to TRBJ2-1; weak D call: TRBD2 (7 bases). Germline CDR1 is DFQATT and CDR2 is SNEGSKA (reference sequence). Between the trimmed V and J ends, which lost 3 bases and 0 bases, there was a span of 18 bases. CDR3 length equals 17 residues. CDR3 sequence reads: CSARVFGGGPSYNEQFF. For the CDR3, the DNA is TGCAGTGCTAGGGTTTTCGGCGGGGGCCCCTCCTACAATGAGCAGTTCTTC.

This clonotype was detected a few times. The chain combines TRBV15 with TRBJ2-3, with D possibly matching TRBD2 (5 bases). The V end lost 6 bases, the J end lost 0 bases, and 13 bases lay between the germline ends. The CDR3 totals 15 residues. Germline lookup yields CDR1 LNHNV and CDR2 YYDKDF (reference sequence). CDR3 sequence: CATSDWRTSTDTQYF. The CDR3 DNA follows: TGTGCCACCAGTGACTGGCGGACTAGCACAGATACGCAGTATTTT. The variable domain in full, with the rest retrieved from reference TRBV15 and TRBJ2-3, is DAMVIQNPRYQVTQFGKPVTLSCSQTLNHNVMYWYQQKSSQAPKLLFHYYDKDFNNEADTPDNFQSRRPNTSFCFLDIRSPGLGDTAMYLCATSDWRTSTDTQYFGPGTRLTVL.

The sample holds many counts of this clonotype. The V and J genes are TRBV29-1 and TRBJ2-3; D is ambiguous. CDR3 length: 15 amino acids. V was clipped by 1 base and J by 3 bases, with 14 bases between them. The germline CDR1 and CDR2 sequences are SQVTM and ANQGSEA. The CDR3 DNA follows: TGCAGCGTTGAAGTTTTACATAGGGTTACAGATACGCAGTATTTT. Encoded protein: CSVEVLHRVTDTQYF.